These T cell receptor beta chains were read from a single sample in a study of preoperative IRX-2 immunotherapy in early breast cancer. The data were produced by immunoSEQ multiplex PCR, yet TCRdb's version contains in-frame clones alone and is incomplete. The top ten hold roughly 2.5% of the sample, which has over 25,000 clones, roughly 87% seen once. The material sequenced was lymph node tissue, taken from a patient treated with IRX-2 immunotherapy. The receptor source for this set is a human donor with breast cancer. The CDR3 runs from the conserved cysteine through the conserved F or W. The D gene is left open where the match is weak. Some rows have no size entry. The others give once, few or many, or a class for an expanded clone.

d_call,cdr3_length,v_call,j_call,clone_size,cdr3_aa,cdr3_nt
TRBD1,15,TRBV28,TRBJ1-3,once,CASSFGQGWGNTIYF,TGTGCCAGCAGTTTTGGACAGGGGTGGGGAAACACCATATATTTT
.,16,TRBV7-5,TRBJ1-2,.,CASSLKRDRSNYGYTF,TGTGCCAGCAGCTTAAAAAGGGACAGATCTAACTATGGCTACACCTTC
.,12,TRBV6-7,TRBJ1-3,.,CASGYGGNTIYF,TGTGCCAGCGGTTACGGAGGAAACACCATATATTTT
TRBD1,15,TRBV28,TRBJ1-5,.,CASSLSTGIGQPQHF,TGTGCCAGCAGTTTATCGACAGGGATCGGCCAGCCCCAGCATTTT
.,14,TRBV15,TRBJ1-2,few,CATSRGARGYGYTF,TGTGCCACCAGCAGAGGGGCGCGCGGCTATGGCTACACCTTC
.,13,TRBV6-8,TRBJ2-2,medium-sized,CASSFARTGELFF,TGTGCCAGCAGTTTTGCCCGGACCGGGGAGCTGTTTTTT
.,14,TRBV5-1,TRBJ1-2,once,CASSLGGSNYGYTF,TGCGCCAGCAGCTTGGGTGGGAGTAACTATGGCTACACCTTC
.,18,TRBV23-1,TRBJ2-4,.,CASSPDHPRGLAKNIQYF,TGCGCCAGCAGCCCCGACCACCCACGGGGACTAGCCAAAAACATTCAGTACTTC
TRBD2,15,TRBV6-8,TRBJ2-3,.,CASSYSGTTGYTQYF,TGTGCCAGCAGTTATAGCGGGACTACTGGATATACGCAGTATTTT
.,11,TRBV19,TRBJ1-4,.,CASRLGEKLFF,TGTGCCAGTAGATTGGGCGAAAAACTGTTTTTT
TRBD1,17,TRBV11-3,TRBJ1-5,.,CASSASGTGEWNQPQHF,TGTGCCAGCAGCGCCTCCGGGACAGGGGAATGGAATCAGCCCCAGCATTTT
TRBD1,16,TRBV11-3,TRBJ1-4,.,CASSLVWGQGGEKLFF,TGTGCCAGCAGCTTGGTTTGGGGACAGGGGGGTGAAAAACTGTTTTTT
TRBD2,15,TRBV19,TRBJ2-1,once,CASSIIERGYNEQFF,TGTGCCAGTAGTATTATCGAGCGGGGTTACAATGAGCAGTTCTTC
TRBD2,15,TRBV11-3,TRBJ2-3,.,CASSWSGGPVDTQYF,TGTGCCAGCAGCTGGAGCGGGGGGCCTGTGGATACGCAGTATTTT
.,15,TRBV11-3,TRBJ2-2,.,CASSPGGRNTGELFF,TGTGCCAGCAGCCCGGGCGGACGTAACACCGGGGAGCTGTTTTTT
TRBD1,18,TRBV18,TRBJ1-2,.,CASSPFVTGASPLYGYTF,TGTGCCAGCTCACCATTTGTGACAGGGGCGAGTCCCCTTTATGGCTACACCTTC
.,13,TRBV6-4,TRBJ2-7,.,CASSEGTPYEQYF,TGTGCCAGCAGCGAAGGAACACCTTACGAGCAGTACTTC
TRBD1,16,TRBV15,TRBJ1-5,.,CATTSGGPYSNQPQHF,TGTGCCACCACGTCAGGGGGCCCTTATAGCAATCAGCCCCAGCATTTT
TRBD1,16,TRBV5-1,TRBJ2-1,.,CASSLGTGVPYNEQFF,TGCGCCAGCAGCTTGGGGACAGGGGTCCCCTACAATGAGCAGTTCTTC
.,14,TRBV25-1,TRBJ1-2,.,CASSDVRTAYGYTF,TGTGCCAGCAGTGATGTAAGAACAGCGTATGGCTACACCTTC
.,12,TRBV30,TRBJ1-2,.,CACFWGDYGYTF,TGTGCCTGCTTCTGGGGGGACTATGGCTACACCTTC
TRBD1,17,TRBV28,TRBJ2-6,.,CASGGGTGFAGANVLTF,TGTGCCAGCGGAGGGGGGACAGGTTTCGCTGGGGCCAACGTCCTGACTTTC
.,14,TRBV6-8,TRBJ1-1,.,CASSPDRQNTEAFF,TGTGCCAGCAGTCCTGACAGGCAGAACACTGAAGCTTTCTTT
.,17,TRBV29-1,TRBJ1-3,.,CSVVEGSEFSSGNTIYF,TGCAGCGTTGTGGAAGGGTCGGAGTTTTCCTCTGGAAACACCATATATTTT
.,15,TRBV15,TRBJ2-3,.,CATSGGWDSTDTQYF,TGTGCCACCAGCGGGGGATGGGACAGCACAGATACGCAGTATTTT
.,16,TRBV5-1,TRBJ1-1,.,CASSLTSRQANTEAFF,TGCGCCAGCAGCCTTACATCCCGACAGGCGAACACTGAAGCTTTCTTT
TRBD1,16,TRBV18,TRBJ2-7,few,CASSPRTGRSVYEQYF,TGTGCCAGCTCACCAAGGACAGGGCGATCCGTCTACGAGCAGTACTTC
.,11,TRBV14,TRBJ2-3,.,CASSASGTQYF,TGTGCCAGCAGCGCGAGTGGTACGCAGTATTTT
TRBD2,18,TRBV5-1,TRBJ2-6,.,CASSPPSGGNSGANVLTF,TGCGCCAGCAGCCCACCTAGCGGGGGGAACTCTGGGGCCAACGTCCTGACTTTC
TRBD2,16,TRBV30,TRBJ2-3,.,CAWSVHSGRSPDTQYF,TGTGCCTGGAGTGTACATAGCGGGAGATCCCCAGATACGCAGTATTTT
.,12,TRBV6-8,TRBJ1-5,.,CASSYYRRVQHF,TGTGCCAGCAGTTACTACCGCAGGGTACAGCATTTT
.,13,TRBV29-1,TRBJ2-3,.,CSVDTLSTDTQYF,TGCAGCGTTGATACTTTGAGCACAGATACGCAGTATTTT
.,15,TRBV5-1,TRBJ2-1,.,CASSLAGFSRDEQFF,TGCGCCAGCAGCTTGGCCGGCTTCAGTAGGGATGAGCAGTTCTTC
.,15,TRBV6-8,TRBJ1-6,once,CASSPGGRRNSPLHF,TGTGCCAGCAGTCCGGGGGGGCGGAGGAATTCACCCCTCCACTTT
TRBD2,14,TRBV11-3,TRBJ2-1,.,CASSSDGRGGEQFF,TGTGCCAGCAGCTCCGATGGACGGGGGGGAGAGCAGTTCTTC
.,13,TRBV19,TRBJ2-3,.,CASSIQKQDTQYF,TGTGCCAGTAGTATACAAAAACAGGATACGCAGTATTTT
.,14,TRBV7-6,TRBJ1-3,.,CASSLEGGSNTIYF,TGTGCCAGCAGCTTGGAGGGGGGCTCTAACACCATATATTTT
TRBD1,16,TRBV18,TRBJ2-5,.,CASSPNRDRGVETQYF,TGTGCCAGCTCACCCAATCGGGACAGGGGTGTGGAGACCCAGTACTTC
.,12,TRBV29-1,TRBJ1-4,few,CSAVGLREKLFF,TGCAGCGCTGTTGGGTTGCGCGAAAAACTGTTTTTT
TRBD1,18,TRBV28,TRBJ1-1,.,CASSLLILGTGVYTEAFF,TGTGCCAGCAGTTTATTGATTTTGGGGACAGGAGTTTACACTGAAGCTTTCTTT
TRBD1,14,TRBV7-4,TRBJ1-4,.,CASSFDRVNEKLFF,TGTGCCAGCAGCTTCGACAGGGTAAACGAAAAACTGTTTTTT
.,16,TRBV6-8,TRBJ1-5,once,CASSRGRGAGNQPQHF,TGTGCCAGCAGTCGAGGCCGAGGAGCCGGCAATCAGCCCCAGCATTTT
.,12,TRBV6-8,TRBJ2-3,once,CAIGLSADTQYF,TGTGCCATCGGCCTCTCCGCAGATACGCAGTATTTT
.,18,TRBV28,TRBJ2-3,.,CASSFLSGTRGGTDTQYF,TGTGCCAGCAGTTTTCTCTCCGGGACAAGGGGCGGCACAGATACGCAGTATTTT
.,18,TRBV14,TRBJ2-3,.,CASSQDQPVGFRTDTQYF,TGTGCCAGCAGCCAAGATCAACCAGTGGGATTTCGCACAGATACGCAGTATTTT
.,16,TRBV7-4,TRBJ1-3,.,CASSVRQPLSGNTIYF,TGTGCCAGCAGCGTAAGACAGCCGCTCTCTGGAAACACCATATATTTT
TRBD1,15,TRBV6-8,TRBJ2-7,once,CASSYSLQGAYEQYF,TGTGCCAGCAGTTACTCTTTACAGGGGGCCTACGAGCAGTACTTC
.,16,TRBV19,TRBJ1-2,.,CASSILLGPGNYGYTF,TGTGCCAGTAGTATTTTATTGGGGCCGGGGAACTATGGCTACACCTTC